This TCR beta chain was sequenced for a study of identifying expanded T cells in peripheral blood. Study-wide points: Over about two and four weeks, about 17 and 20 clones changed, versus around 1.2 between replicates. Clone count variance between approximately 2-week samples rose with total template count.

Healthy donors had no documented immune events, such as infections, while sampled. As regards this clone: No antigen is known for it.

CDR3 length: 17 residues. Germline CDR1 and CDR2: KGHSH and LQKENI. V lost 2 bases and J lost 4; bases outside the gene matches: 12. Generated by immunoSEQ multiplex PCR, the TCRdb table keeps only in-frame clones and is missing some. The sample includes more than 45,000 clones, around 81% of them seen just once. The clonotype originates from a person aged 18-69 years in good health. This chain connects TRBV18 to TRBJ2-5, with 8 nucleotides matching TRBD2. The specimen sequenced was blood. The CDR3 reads CASSPTSGGATGETQYF. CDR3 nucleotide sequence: TGTGCCAGCTCACCAACATCCGGGGGGGCAACGGGAGAGACCCAGTACTTC.